The clone carrying this T cell receptor beta chain was recorded a few times. The data derive from a study of cytomegalovirus exposure and HLA in healthy donors. Turning to the study itself: Earlier, 95 million to 130 million unique TCR beta sequences were recovered from about 179 million T cells by an analysis.

It was with 60 Vbeta and 13 Jbeta primers that the PCR ran. The assay was immunoSEQ multiplex PCR, and TCRdb's table has in-frame clones only and misses some. Here the sample spans some 200,000 clones, around 83% being singletons. The CDR3 sequence is 14 residues long. The germline gives CDR1 LGHNA, CDR2 YNFKEQ. Trimming pared 4 bases from V and 0 bases from J, leaving 9 bases between. This receptor was taken from a woman aged 18-30 years in good health and CMV-seronegative. Material for sequencing was PBMCs. The chain couples TRBV4-2 to TRBJ1-1; no definite D call. The CDR3 nucleotides are TGTGCCAGCAGCCCTGGCGGTGTGAACACTGAAGCTTTCTTT. Protein product: CASSPGGVNTEAFF.